This T cell receptor (beta chain) was sequenced for a study of siplizumab effects on memory and regulatory T cells. Findings and limits, study-wide: Reactions containing siplizumab showed mappable alloreactive CD4+ clones averaging about 66% Treg-derived, versus approximately 26% in controls. A naive or memory phenotype could not be assigned to roughly 80-96% of the proliferating CD4+ or CD8+ clones. Proliferating siplizumab-culture Tregs lacked confirmation of suppressive function. Both greater diversity than memory cells and a major contribution to the alloresponse seemed to characterize naive T cells.

The CDR3 extends over 13 amino acids. The ends lost 1 base at V and 7 bases at J; junction bases unmatched: 1. Looked up from germline, CDR1 is SGHTS and CDR2 is YDEGEE. As regards this clone: Its antigen remains unidentified.

This table comes from immunoSEQ multiplex PCR, and its TCRdb copy is limited to in-frame clones, with some not included. The table lists about 85,000 clones, 95% of them singletons. V gene TRBV5-8 combines with J gene TRBJ1-2, with 10 bases lining up with TRBD1. The origin of this receptor is a human donor in good health. Sequencing was carried out using CD8+ T cells sorted from blood. This CDR3 reads CASSLRTGGGYTF. As DNA, the CDR3 is TGTGCCAGCAGCTTGAGGACAGGGGGTGGCTACACCTTC. The full variable domain, completed using reference TRBV5-8 and TRBJ1-2, is EAGVTQSPTHLIKTRGQQATLRCSPISGHTSVYWYQQALGLGLQFLLWYDEGEERNRGNFPPRFSGRQFPNYSSELNVNALELEDSALYLCASSLRTGGGYTFGSGTRLTVV.